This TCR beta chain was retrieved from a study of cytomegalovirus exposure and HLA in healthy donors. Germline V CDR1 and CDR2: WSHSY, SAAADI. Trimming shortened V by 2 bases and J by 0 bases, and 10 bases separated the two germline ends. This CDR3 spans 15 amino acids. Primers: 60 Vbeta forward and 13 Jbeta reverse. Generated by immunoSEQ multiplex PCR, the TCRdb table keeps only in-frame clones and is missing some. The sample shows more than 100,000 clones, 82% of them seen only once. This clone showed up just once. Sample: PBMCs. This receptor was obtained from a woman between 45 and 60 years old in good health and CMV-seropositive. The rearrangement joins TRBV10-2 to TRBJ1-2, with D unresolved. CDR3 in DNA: TGCGCCAGCAGTGAGAGAGCCACTGCTAACTATGGCTACACCTTC. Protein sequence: CASSERATANYGYTF.